The entry below gives a single T cell receptor (beta chain) sequence along with its context. This clone was picked up one time. This clone's antigen is unknown. The sample holds no much larger clone one base away, and base qualities are not on file. The collaborating institutions used their own protocols to collect whole blood in K2EDTA tubes. Collaborator samples were shipped for TCRbeta analysis as frozen whole blood, isolated PBMCs, or DNA extracted from either sample type. The immunoSEQ Assay, a bias-controlled multiplex PCR, was used to amplify TCRbeta CDR3 regions from genomic DNA. The published analysis was carried out like this. Within the assay, amplification of reference gene primers was used to estimate how many nucleated cells each sample contained. Sequence reads were collapsed and filtered to measure the absolute abundance of every unique TCRbeta CDR3 rearrangement. For each sample, productive Simpson clonality was calculated by taking the square root of Simpson's diversity index across productive rearrangements. TCRdb retrieved this table from immuneACCESS and kept in-frame rearrangements only. Not all clones are present; in checked studies, unresolved V genes account for under half, and no reason is known for the remainder. D and trimming were read from the DNA, whereas the V and J calls and clone size are those reported in that table. The sample table shows some 83,000 clones, and roughly 82% are seen once. Under 8.5% of the sample is held by the ten biggest clonotypes.

The record originates from a study of blood T cell repertoires in COVID-19 (dated by TCRdb to 2020 to 2022). For context, the study as a whole: Collaborator samples came from the United States, Italy and Spain and covered acute and convalescent phases of COVID-19. The material from the prospective study consisted of cDNA or gDNA derived from T cells, B-cell-depleted T cells, or PBMCs. The dataset comprised deeply sampled blood TCRbeta repertoires from subjects exposed to, actively infected with, or recovered from COVID-19. A freely available public database, intended as a resource for researchers studying the immune response to SARS-CoV-2, is where the repertoires were released. Samples came from the ongoing ImmuneRACE study (first 160 participants) plus 1,254 subjects from 6 global collaborators. Sample metadata almost always included a de-identified subject ID, COVID-19 status, age in years and sex. Where HLA class I and class II types were available, the types were taken from metadata supplied by the sample provider, not from assay-based typing. General findings and caveats noted by the study authors: How much clinical and demographic metadata was included differed by source and by participant, and the metadata was provided uncurated.

Its CDR3 holds 14 amino acids, cysteine through phenylalanine. The CDR3 DNA has 42 bases and is translated from base 1. Clipping removes 2 bases from V and 7 bases from J, with 3 as the unmatched junction base count. Via the germline V gene, CDR1 is MNHEY and CDR2 SVGEGT. The sequence came from a man in his fifties or sixties with active COVID-19. The material sequenced was peripheral blood. The chain was built from TRBV6-2 or TRBV6-3 and TRBJ2-1; TRBD2 lines up with 9 middle nucleotides. Read as DNA, the sequence is TGTGCCAGCAGTTACGCGGGAGGGGCGAATGAGCAGTTCTTC. It specifies CASSYAGGANEQFF.